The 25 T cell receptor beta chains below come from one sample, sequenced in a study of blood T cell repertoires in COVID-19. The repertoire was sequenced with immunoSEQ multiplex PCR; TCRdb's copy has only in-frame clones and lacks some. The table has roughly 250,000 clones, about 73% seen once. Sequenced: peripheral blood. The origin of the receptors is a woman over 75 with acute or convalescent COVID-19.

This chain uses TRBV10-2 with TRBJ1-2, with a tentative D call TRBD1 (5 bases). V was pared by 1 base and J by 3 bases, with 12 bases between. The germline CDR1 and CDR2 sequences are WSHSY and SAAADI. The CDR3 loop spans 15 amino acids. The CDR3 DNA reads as TGCGCCAGCAGTGAGTTACAGGTCCTGCACTATGGCTACACCTTC. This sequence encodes CASSELQVLHYGYTF.

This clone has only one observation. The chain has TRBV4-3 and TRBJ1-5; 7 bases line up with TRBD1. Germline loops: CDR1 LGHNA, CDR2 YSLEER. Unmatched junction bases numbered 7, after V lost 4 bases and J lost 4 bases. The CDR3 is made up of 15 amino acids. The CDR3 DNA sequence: TGCGCCAGCAGCCCCGGGACAGAACTTAATCAGCCCCAGCATTTT. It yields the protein CASSPGTELNQPQHF.

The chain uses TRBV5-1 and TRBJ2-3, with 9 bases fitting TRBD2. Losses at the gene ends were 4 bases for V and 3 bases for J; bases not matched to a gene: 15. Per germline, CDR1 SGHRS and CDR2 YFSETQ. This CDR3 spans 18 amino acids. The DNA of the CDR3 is TGCGCCAGCAGCCCCTACCCAGCGGGGGGACCCCTGACAGATACGCAGTATTTT. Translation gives CASSPYPAGGPLTDTQYF.

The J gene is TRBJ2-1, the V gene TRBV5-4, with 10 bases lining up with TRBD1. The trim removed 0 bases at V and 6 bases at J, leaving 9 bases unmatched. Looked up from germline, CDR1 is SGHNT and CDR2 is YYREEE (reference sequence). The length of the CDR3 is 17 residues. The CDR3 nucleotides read TGTGCCAGCAGCTTGGGGTCCGGGACAGGGGTTTCCAATGAGCAGTTCTTC. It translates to CASSLGSGTGVSNEQFF.

CDR3 region: CASSTDRGHSEAFF. The CDR3 DNA reads TGTGCCAGTAGTACCGACAGGGGGCATTCTGAAGCTTTCTTT. The V and J genes are TRBV19 and TRBJ1-1; TRBD1 matches 10 bases. The CDR3 spans 14 residues. The germline CDR1 and CDR2 sequences are LNHDA and SQIVND (reference sequence). V lost 4 bases, J lost 6 bases, and 5 bases stayed unmatched.

DNA for the CDR3: TGTGCCAGCAGTGAACTTACAGGGGTGGCTTTCTTT. Translation gives CASSELTGVAFF. The chain employs TRBV6-1 and TRBJ1-1; 7 bases align to TRBD1. The CDR3 has 12 residues. V was pared by 2 bases and J by 11 bases, with 5 bases of the junction left unmatched. Germline V lookup: CDR1 MNHNS, CDR2 SASEGT.

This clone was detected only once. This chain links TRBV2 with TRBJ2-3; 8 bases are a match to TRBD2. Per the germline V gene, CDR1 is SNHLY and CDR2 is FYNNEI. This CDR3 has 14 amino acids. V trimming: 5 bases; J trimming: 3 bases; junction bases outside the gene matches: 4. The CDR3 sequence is CASSSGRDTDTQYF. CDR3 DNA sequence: TGTGCCAGCAGTAGCGGGAGAGATACAGATACGCAGTATTTT. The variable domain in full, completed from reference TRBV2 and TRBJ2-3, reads EPEVTQTPSHQVTQMGQEVILRCVPISNHLYFYWYRQILGQKVEFLVSFYNNEISEKSEIFDDQFSVERPDGSNFTLKIRSTKLEDSAMYFCASSSGRDTDTQYFGPGTRLTVL.

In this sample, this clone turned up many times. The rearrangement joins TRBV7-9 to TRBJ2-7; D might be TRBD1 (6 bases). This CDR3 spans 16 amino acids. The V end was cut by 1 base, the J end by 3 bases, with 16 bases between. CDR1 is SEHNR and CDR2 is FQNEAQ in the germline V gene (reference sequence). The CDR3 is CASSLEGVRGFYEQYF. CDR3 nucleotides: TGTGCCAGCAGCTTAGAAGGGGTAAGGGGGTTCTACGAGCAGTACTTC.

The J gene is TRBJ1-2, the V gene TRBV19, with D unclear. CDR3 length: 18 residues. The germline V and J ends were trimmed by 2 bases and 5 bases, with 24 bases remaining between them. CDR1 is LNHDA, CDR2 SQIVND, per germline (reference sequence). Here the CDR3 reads CASSIPSSAADRKYGYTF. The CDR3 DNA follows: TGTGCCAGTAGTATACCCTCATCGGCCGCGGATAGAAAATATGGCTACACCTTC.

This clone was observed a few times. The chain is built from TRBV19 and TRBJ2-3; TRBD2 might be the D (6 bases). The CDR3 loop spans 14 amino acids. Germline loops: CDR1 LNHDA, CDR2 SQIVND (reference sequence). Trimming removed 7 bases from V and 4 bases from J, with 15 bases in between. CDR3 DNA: TGTGCCAGTACCCTCGGGAGTCGCGCAGATACGCAGTATTTT. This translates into CASTLGSRADTQYF. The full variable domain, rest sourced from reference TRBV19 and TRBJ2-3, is DGGITQSPKYLFRKEGQNVTLSCEQNLNHDAMYWYRQDPGQGLRLIYYSQIVNDFQKGDIAEGYSVSREKKESFPLTVTSAQKNPTAFYLCASTLGSRADTQYFGPGTRLTVL.

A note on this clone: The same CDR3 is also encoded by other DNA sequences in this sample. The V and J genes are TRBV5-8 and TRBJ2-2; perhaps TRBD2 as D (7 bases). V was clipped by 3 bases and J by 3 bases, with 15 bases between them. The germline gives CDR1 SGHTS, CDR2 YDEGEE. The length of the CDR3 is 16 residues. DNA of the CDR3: TGTGCCAGCAGCTGGGGGGGGCGGCGGTACACCGGGGAGCTGTTTTTT. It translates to CASSWGGRRYTGELFF. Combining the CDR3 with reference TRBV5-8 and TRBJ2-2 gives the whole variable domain EAGVTQSPTHLIKTRGQQATLRCSPISGHTSVYWYQQALGLGLQFLLWYDEGEERNRGNFPPRFSGRQFPNYSSELNVNALELEDSALYLCASSWGGRRYTGELFFGEGSRLTVL.

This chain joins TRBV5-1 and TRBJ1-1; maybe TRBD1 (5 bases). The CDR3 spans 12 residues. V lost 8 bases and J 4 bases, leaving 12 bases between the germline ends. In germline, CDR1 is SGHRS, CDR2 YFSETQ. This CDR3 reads CASQGDFTEAFF. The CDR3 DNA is TGCGCCAGTCAAGGGGATTTCACTGAAGCTTTCTTT.

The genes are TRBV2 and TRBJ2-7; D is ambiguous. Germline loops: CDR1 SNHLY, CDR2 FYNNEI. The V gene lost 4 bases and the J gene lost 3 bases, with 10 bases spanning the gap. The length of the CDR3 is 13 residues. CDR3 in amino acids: CASSVFYGYEQYF. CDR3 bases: TGTGCCAGCAGTGTTTTCTACGGCTACGAGCAGTACTTC.

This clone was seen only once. This CDR3 is CASRYKGTIGSTDTQYF. Here the CDR3 DNA reads TGTGCCAGCAGATATAAAGGGACTATTGGTTCCACAGATACGCAGTATTTT. This chain connects TRBV2 to TRBJ2-3; TRBD2 matches at 7 bases. Losses at the gene ends were 6 bases for V and 2 bases for J; bases not matched to a gene: 14. Per germline, CDR1 SNHLY and CDR2 FYNNEI. The CDR3 loop spans 17 amino acids. Together with reference TRBV2 and TRBJ2-3, the CDR3 gives the full variable domain: EPEVTQTPSHQVTQMGQEVILRCVPISNHLYFYWYRQILGQKVEFLVSFYNNEISEKSEIFDDQFSVERPDGSNFTLKIRSTKLEDSAMYFCASRYKGTIGSTDTQYFGPGTRLTVL.

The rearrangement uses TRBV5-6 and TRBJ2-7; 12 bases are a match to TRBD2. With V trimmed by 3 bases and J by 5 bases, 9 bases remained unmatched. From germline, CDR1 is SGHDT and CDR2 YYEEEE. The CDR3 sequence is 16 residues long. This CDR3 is CASSSPSSGRVHEQYF. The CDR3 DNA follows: TGTGCCAGCAGCTCACCCTCTAGCGGGAGGGTCCACGAGCAGTACTTC. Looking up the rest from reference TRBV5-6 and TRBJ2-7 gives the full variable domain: DAGVTQSPTHLIKTRGQQVTLRCSPKSGHDTVSWYQQALGQGPQFIFQYYEEEERQRGNFPDRFSGHQFPNYSSELNVNALLLGDSALYLCASSSPSSGRVHEQYFGPGTRLTVT.

Here the CDR3 reads CASSEAPRPRGTIDGYTF. The CDR3 DNA reads TGTGCCAGCAGTGAAGCGCCCCGACCCAGGGGTACTATTGATGGCTACACCTTC. This chain links TRBV2 with TRBJ1-2; tentative D call: TRBD1 (6 bases). CDR3 length: 18 residues. The germline V gene encodes CDR1 SNHLY and CDR2 FYNNEI. Trimming pared 0 bases from V and 6 bases from J, leaving 23 bases between.

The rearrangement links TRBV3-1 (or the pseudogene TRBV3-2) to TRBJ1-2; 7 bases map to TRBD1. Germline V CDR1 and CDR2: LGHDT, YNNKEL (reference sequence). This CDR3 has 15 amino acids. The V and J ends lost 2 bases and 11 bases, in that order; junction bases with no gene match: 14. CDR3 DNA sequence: TGTGCCAGCAGCCAAACAATAGGACAGGCGCGTCGGTACACCTTC. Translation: CASSQTIGQARRYTF.

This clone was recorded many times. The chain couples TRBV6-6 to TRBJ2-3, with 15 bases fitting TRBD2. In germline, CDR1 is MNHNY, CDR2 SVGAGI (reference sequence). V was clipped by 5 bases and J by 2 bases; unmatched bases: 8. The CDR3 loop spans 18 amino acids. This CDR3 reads CASSRYGTSGGNTDTQYF. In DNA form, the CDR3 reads TGTGCCAGCAGTCGCTACGGGACTAGCGGGGGGAACACAGATACGCAGTATTTT.

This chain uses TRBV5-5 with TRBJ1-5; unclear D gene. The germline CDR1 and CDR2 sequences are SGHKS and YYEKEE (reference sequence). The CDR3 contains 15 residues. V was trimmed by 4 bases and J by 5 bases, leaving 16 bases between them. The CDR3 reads CASSLSSKSDQPQHF. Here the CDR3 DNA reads TGTGCCAGCAGCCTGAGTAGTAAGAGCGATCAGCCCCAGCATTTT.

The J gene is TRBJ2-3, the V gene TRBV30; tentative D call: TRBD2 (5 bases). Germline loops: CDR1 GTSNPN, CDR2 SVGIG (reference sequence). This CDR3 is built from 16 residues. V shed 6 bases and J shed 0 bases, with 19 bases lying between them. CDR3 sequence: CACPLGLAHSTDTQYF. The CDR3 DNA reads TGTGCCTGCCCTCTCGGGCTAGCCCACAGCACAGATACGCAGTATTTT.

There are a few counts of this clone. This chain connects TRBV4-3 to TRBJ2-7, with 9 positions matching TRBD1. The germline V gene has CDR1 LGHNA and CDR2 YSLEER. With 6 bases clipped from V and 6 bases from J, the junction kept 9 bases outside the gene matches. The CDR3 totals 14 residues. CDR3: CASRLGTGTGEQYF. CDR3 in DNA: TGCGCCAGCAGACTCGGGACAGGGACGGGCGAGCAGTACTTC.

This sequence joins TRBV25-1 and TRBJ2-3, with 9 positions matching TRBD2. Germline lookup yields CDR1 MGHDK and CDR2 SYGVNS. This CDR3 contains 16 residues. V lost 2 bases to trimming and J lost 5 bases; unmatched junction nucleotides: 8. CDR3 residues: CASSEVAGGPRDTQYF. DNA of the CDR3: TGTGCCAGCAGTGAAGTCGCGGGAGGGCCAAGAGATACGCAGTATTTT.

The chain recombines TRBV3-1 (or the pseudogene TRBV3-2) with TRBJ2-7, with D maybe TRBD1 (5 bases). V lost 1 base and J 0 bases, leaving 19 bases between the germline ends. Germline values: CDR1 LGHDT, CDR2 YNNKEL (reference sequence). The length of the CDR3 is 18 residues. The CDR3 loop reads CASSQVGLGASGSYEQYF. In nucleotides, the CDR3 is TGTGCCAGCAGCCAAGTGGGGCTTGGAGCGTCTGGCTCCTACGAGCAGTACTTC.

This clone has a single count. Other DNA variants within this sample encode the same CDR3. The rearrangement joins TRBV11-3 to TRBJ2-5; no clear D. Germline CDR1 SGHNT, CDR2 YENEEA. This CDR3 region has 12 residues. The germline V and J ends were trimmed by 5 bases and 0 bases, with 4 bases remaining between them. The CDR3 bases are TGTGCCAGCAGCCGTGACCAAGAGACCCAGTACTTC. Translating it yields CASSRDQETQYF.

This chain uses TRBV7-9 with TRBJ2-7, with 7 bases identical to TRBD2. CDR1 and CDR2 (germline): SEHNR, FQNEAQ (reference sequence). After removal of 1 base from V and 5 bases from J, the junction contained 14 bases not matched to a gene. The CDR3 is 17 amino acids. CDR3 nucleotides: TGTGCCAGCAGCTTAGGGTGGGAGGGCCGACGGTTGGACGAGCAGTACTTC. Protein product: CASSLGWEGRRLDEQYF.